This TCR beta chain was recovered during a study of blood T cell repertoires in COVID-19 (dated by TCRdb to the early 2020s). General notes on the study: Collaborator samples came from the United States, Italy and Spain and covered acute and convalescent phases of COVID-19. The material from the prospective study consisted of cDNA or gDNA derived from T cells, B-cell-depleted T cells, or PBMCs. The dataset comprised deeply sampled blood TCRbeta repertoires from subjects exposed to, actively infected with, or recovered from COVID-19. The repertoires were released in a freely available public database meant as a resource for research on the immune response to SARS-CoV-2. Samples came from the ongoing ImmuneRACE study (first 160 participants) plus 1,254 subjects from 6 global collaborators. Nearly every sample came with metadata listing a de-identified subject ID, COVID-19 status, age in years and sex. Where available, HLA class I and class II types were taken from metadata supplied by the sample provider and were not determined by assay-based typing.

Turning to this clone: Its recognized antigen is unknown. There are no base qualities to consult, and no much larger clone falls within one base.

Overall study results and their limits: The quantity of clinical and demographic metadata differed by source and by participant and was supplied without curation.

CDR1 and CDR2 (LGHDT, YNNKEL) derive from the germline V gene (reference sequence). Taken from cysteine to phenylalanine, the CDR3 has 15 residues. Kept here is only the CDR3 DNA, which spans 45 bases and is read in frame from base 1. Trimming takes 4 bases off V and 5 bases off J; junction bases not matched to a gene: 9. The immunoSEQ Assay, a bias-controlled multiplex PCR, was used to amplify TCRbeta CDR3 regions from genomic DNA. As for the authors' bioinformatics: The number of nucleated cells in each sample was estimated by amplification of reference gene primers within the assay. To quantify the absolute abundance of each unique TCRbeta CDR3 rearrangement, sequence reads were collapsed and filtered. For each sample, productive Simpson clonality was calculated by taking the square root of Simpson's diversity index across productive rearrangements. The table was pulled from immuneACCESS by TCRdb, which kept in-frame rearrangements only. Such tables lose some clones; where checked, under half of the loss comes from unresolved V genes, and the rest has no known cause. V, J and clone size were drawn from that table, and D and trimming were deduced from the DNA. The sample contains roughly 56,000 clones, more than 75% of them found a single time. 5.5% to 7.5% of the sample comes from the top ten.

Collaborating institutions collected whole blood in K2EDTA tubes following their own protocols. Collaborator samples were shipped for TCRbeta analysis as frozen whole blood, isolated PBMCs, or DNA extracted from either sample type. The material sequenced was peripheral blood. This sequence originates from a man between 45 and 60 years old with active COVID-19. The chain couples TRBV3-1 (or the pseudogene TRBV3-2) to TRBJ2-5, and 8 bases in between align with TRBD2. Here is the DNA: TGTGCCAGCAGCCCATCGGGACTAGTAGGTGAGACCCAGTACTTC. It translates to CASSPSGLVGETQYF.